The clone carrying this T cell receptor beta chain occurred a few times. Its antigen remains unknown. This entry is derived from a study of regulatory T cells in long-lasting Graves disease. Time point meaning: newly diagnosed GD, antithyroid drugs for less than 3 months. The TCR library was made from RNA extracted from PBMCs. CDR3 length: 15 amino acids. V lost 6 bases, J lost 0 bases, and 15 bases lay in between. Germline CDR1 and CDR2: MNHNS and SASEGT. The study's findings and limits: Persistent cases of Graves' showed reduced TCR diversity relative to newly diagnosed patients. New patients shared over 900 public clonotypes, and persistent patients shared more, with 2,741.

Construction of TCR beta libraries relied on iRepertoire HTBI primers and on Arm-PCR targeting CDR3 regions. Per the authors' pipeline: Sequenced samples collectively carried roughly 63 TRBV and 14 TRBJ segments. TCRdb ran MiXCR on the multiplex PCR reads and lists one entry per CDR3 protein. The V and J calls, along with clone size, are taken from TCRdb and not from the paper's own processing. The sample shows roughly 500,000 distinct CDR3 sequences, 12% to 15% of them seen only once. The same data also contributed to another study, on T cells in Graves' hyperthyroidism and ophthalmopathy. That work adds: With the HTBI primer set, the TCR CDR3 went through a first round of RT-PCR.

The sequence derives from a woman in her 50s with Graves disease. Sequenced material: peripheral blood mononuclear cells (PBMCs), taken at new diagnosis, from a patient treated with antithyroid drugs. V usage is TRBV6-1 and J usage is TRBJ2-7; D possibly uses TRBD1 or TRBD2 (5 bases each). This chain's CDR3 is CASRHAGTDSYEQYF. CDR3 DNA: TGTGCCAGCAGGCACGCCGGGACGGACTCCTACGAGCAGTACTTC.